The rows below give T cell receptor beta chains drawn from one sample of a study of blood T cell repertoires in COVID-19. The table came from immunoSEQ multiplex PCR; TCRdb's copy has only in-frame clones and leaves some out. The sample holds 200,000 to 300,000 clones, about 80% seen once. Sequenced sample: peripheral blood. The source of these receptors is a man older than 75 with acute or convalescent COVID-19. The CDR3 runs from the conserved cysteine through the conserved F or W.

j_call v_call cdr3_aa
TRBJ2-7 TRBV29-1 CSVCKLAGGPGSYEQYF
TRBJ1-5 TRBV14 CASSCLRQHRGQPQHF
TRBJ1-5 TRBV6-5 CASSYTRLNQPQHF
TRBJ1-1 TRBV2 CASTQGLGRNTEAFF
TRBJ1-3 TRBV24-1 CATSDPRAAGNTIYF
TRBJ2-2 TRBV18 CASSLGTSGPANTGELFF
TRBJ2-1 TRBV7-3 CASSPYRGGRSYNEQFF
TRBJ1-2 TRBV19 CASSETGDHYGYTF
TRBJ2-7 TRBV5-1 CASSPVAGSSYEQYF
TRBJ1-5 TRBV29-1 CSVGTGFGNQPQHF
TRBJ2-4 TRBV5-1 CASSLRDREDIQYF
TRBJ1-5 TRBV19 CASSIGALAVQPQHF
TRBJ1-2 TRBV19 CASSIRQRDGYTF
TRBJ2-2 TRBV19 CASSPRGGVTLSGELFF